The TCR beta chain described here comes from a study of T-cell reconstitution after alpha-beta-depleted transplantation in children. Study conclusions and caveats: It was newly produced T cells that mostly accounted for T-cell counts and diversity one year after transplant.

Unique molecular identifiers tagged the TCRbeta library. TCRdb re-analysed the PCR reads in MiXCR, keeping a single row per CDR3 protein. The sample carries around 500,000 distinct CDR3 sequences, approximately 22% recorded once. Unmatched junction bases numbered 2, after V lost 5 bases and J lost 4 bases. Per germline, CDR1 MDHEN and CDR2 SYDVKM. This CDR3 has 14 residues. Only a few counts were recorded for this clonotype. Its antigen remains unknown. This clonotype originated in a boy less than two years old who had a stem cell transplant for acute myeloid leukemia, so the T cells may come from the graft donor. Sample: PBMCs, mostly from graft donor cells, taken 360 days after TCRalphabeta/CD19-depleted stem cell transplant. The genes are TRBV28 and TRBJ2-2; TRBD2 agrees at 9 bases. The DNA for the CDR3 is TGTGCCAGCAGTCTAGCGGGGACCACCGGGGAGCTGTTTTTT. It yields the protein CASSLAGTTGELFF.